This T cell receptor beta chain was recorded in a study of naive and memory T cell subsets (dated by TCRdb to 2016 to 2017). In the study overall: The study applied an open-source, UMI-based TCR alpha and beta sequencing pipeline to sorted naive and memory peripheral blood T cell subsets. IgG serology results and the functional CMV T cell responses were in complete agreement. RNA was DNase-treated and reverse transcribed with TCR constant-region primers, mostly using SuperScript III.

From the cysteine through the phenylalanine, the CDR3 covers 15 amino acids. Of all the DNA, just the CDR3 is kept, 45 bases in frame from base 1. The junction shows trimming of 4 bases on V and 4 bases on J, and the gene matches do not reach 3 bases of it. Summary of the overall study and its limitations: Clonotypes were defined as single alpha or beta chain sequences, not paired alpha/beta receptors. A few larger clonotypes were found in naive repertoires, especially CD8, and these larger clonotypes were possibly memory cells re-expressing CD45RA. After error correction, over 90% of naive TCR sequences appeared only once, giving much steeper abundance distributions than memory subsets. TCR abundance followed a power law with an exponent that was different for naive and memory subsets but consistent across the three individuals. RNA-based TCR counts may be influenced by expression changes linked to T cell activation and differentiation. In both CD4 and CD8 cells, going from naive through CM, EM and EMRA, the Gini index went up while Shannon and inverse Simpson diversity went down. The repertoire findings for the naive and memory subsets could not be validated against a ground truth, as none was available.

From the second PCR step onward, the TCR alpha chain libraries and the TCR beta chain libraries were amplified separately. CMV status of each donor was established by measuring IFNgamma production from CD4+ T cells after fresh PBMCs were stimulated overnight with CMV viral lysate. Using Miltenyi beads, CD4 T cells were first positively selected, and CD8 T cells were then positively selected from the CD4-negative fraction. Cells were stained for CD3, CD4, CD8, CD45RA, CD27 and a live/dead dye and were sorted on a BD Aria II into four subsets based on CD45RA and CD27. A few healthy volunteers provided blood, and each donor's sample was split into CD4 and CD8 T cells and then further divided into four differentiation subsets. About 120 ml of peripheral blood was taken from each donor, and PBMC were separated by density-gradient centrifugation on Ficoll-Paque PLUS. Sorted cells were lysed in RLT buffer, after which RNA was extracted using a Qiagen RNeasy kit and stored at -80 degrees C.

The method behind the library was UMI-ligation and nested PCR. The beta constant-region primer was an equimolar mix of two oligonucleotides covering both TRBC1 and TRBC2. The ligated cDNA went through four rounds of PCR with nested alpha and beta constant-region primers together with the SP2 primer. T4 RNA ligase 1 ligated a single-stranded oligonucleotide carrying the SP2 primer and a 12-nucleotide UMI to the cDNA 3' end. Incubation of the ligation reaction was carried out at 16 degrees C for roughly 19-25 hours. PCR2 was typically run as a SYBR Green qPCR and stopped at a predetermined threshold to prevent over-amplification. Agencourt AMPure XP magnetic beads were used for all purifications after the first. Libraries were quantified by Qubit and checked on a TapeStation, where a main peak was expected near 650 bp. Pooled libraries were sequenced on an Illumina MiSeq using v2 2x251 paired-end kits, and typically roughly 0.9-2.2 million reads were obtained per sample. Each sample was pooled at 4 to 5 nM, and roughly 5-7% PhiX was included to help cluster recognition. Regarding the original processing steps: Decombinator assigned V and J genes to Demultiplexor-processed FASTQ reads by tag matching, allowing a single base-pair mismatch. By using UMIs, Collapsinator corrected both sequencing errors and the frequency errors caused by PCR heterogeneity. TCRs were translated and CDR3s were extracted from the conserved cysteine to the FGXG phenylalanine by CDR3Translator, with non-productive sequences being flagged. Repertoires were subsampled to equal numbers of UMI-defined TCRs before Gini, Shannon entropy and inverse Simpson indices were calculated. Within the linear range, a power law was fitted to clonotype abundance distributions using maximum likelihood. For one naive CD8 sample, the pipeline and MIGEC produced similar UMI counts, unique TCR numbers and clonal distributions. In one analysis, naive TCRs that were also found in any memory subset of the same donor were excluded from the naive repertoire. Repertoires were searched for about 7,300 CMV-associated CDR3 sequences compiled from VDJdb and a published dataset. The public reads were reprocessed in TCRdb via fastp at Q25 and MiXCR, keeping in-frame beta chains. Rows merge per CDR3 protein into single entries with the most common DNA and genes. In this record, the V and J calls reflect TCRdb's handling and not the investigators' own analysis. This sample holds about 150,000 distinct CDR3 sequences; 20% to 25% were observed only once. Clones ranked in the top ten supply 0.11% of the sample.

Turning to this clonotype: This receptor's antigen is unknown. Base qualities were left out, and no much larger clone turns up one base away.

The sequence joins TRBV12-3 or TRBV12-4 to TRBJ2-2, and 10 bases in between align with TRBD1. The sample consisted of naive CD4+ T cells from blood. In light of the paper, this sample's cell subset or site label describes: naive T cells, CD45RA high CD27+. The sequence derives from a human donor in good health. The nucleotide sequence is given as TGTGCCAGCAGTTCCGGGACAGGGGCCACCGGGGAGCTGTTTTTT. The translation is CASSSGTGATGELFF.